This entry lists 10 T cell receptor beta chains sequenced from one sample in a study of T cells in localized non-small cell lung cancer. TCRdb keeps only in-frame clones here, not all; method: immunoSEQ multiplex PCR. The table has approximately 15,000 clones, around 87% seen once. Sequencing was performed on peripheral blood mononuclear cells, taken before any cancer treatment. These receptors came from a male donor aged 60 or over with stage II lung adenocarcinoma.

V usage is TRBV2 and J usage is TRBJ1-4, with D unresolved. Germline-derived CDR1 and CDR2 are SNHLY and FYNNEI. V was trimmed by 6 bases and J by 8 bases, leaving 13 bases between them. This CDR3 spans 13 amino acids. The CDR3 loop reads CASSPSVGEKLFF. Here the CDR3 DNA reads TGTGCCAGCAGCCCGTCGGTGGGAGAAAAACTGTTTTTT.

This clone was detected only once. This rearrangement joins TRBV5-1 to TRBJ2-5; TRBD2 agrees at 9 bases. Germline CDR1 and CDR2: SGHRS and YFSETQ. The CDR3 consists of 17 residues. V dropped 8 bases and J dropped 4; count of bases not matched to a gene: 18. DNA of the CDR3: TGCGCCAGTTCTCTCCTGATGCTAGCGGGAATGCGAGAGACCCAGTACTTC. As protein: CASSLLMLAGMRETQYF.

The chain joins TRBV5-8 to TRBJ2-3; no clear D gene. CDR1 SGHTS and CDR2 YDEGEE come from the germline V gene. Trimming took 1 base from V and 1 from J, leaving 4 bases between them. This CDR3 region has 13 residues. The CDR3 region is CASSLRGTDTQYF. In DNA, the CDR3 is TGTGCCAGCAGCTTGAGGGGCACAGATACGCAGTATTTT.

The J gene is TRBJ2-2, the V gene TRBV27, with D unclear. This CDR3 contains 12 residues. The germline V gene has CDR1 MNHEY and CDR2 SMNVEV (reference sequence). Trimming pared 5 bases from V and 2 bases from J, leaving 3 bases between. CDR3 DNA: TGTGCCAGCAGTCCCAACACCGGGGAGCTGTTTTTT. Protein: CASSPNTGELFF.

This chain joins TRBV6-5 and TRBJ2-1; TRBD1 matches 8 bases. V shed 6 bases, J shed 8 bases, and the junction held 3 bases outside the gene matches. Germline V gene sequence: CDR1 MNHEY, CDR2 SVGAGI. The length of the CDR3 is 12 residues. The CDR3 sequence: CASSRQGYEQFF. CDR3 sequence (DNA): TGTGCCAGCAGCCGACAGGGGTATGAGCAGTTCTTC.

The genes are TRBV5-1 and TRBJ2-7; 9 nucleotides match TRBD1. Looked up from germline, CDR1 is SGHRS and CDR2 is YFSETQ. V was clipped by 4 bases and J by 4 bases; unmatched bases: 15. The CDR3 covers 17 residues. The chain's CDR3 is CASSPVLGGTGHYEQYF. In nucleotides, the CDR3 is TGCGCCAGCAGCCCTGTGTTGGGCGGGACAGGGCATTACGAGCAGTACTTC.

The chain carries TRBV11-2 and TRBJ2-1; a possible D gene is TRBD1 (6 bases). In germline, CDR1 is SGHAT, CDR2 FQNNGV. V was clipped by 5 bases and J by 2 bases, with 13 bases between them. The CDR3 runs 15 residues. CDR3 loop: CASSRTWTAYNEQFF. In DNA, the CDR3 is TGTGCCAGCAGCCGAACTTGGACAGCCTACAATGAGCAGTTCTTC.

CDR3 sequence (DNA): TGTGCCAGCAGCCACCCCCTGGGCGGGGGCGGTTCGAACTATGGCTACACCTTC. As protein: CASSHPLGGGGSNYGYTF. This chain links TRBV7-9 with TRBJ1-2; D might be TRBD1 (6 bases). This CDR3 is 18 amino acids long. Per the germline V gene, CDR1 is SEHNR and CDR2 is FQNEAQ (reference sequence). The V and J ends lost 5 bases and 2 bases respectively, with 24 bases between them.

This chain joins TRBV6-1 and TRBJ2-3; 7 bases align to TRBD1. The CDR3 totals 13 residues. Trimming took 6 bases from V and 5 from J; bases not matched to a gene: 5. Germline loops: CDR1 MNHNS, CDR2 SASEGT. The CDR3 coding sequence is TGTGCCAGCAGCTTGACAGGGAGAGATACGCAGTATTTT. Translated: CASSLTGRDTQYF.

The CDR3 loop is CASRLRQASGNTIYF. CDR3 nucleotide sequence: TGTGCAAGTCGCTTAAGACAGGCCTCTGGAAACACCATATATTTT. The rearrangement uses TRBV12-2 and TRBJ1-3; TRBD1, the table's D call, was not compared with the DNA. TRBV12-2 counts as a pseudogene. CDR3 size: 15 residues.